The sequence of this T cell receptor beta chain was determined in a study of Graves' ophthalmopathy and Graves' hyperthyroidism. Study in general: No treatment had been given when peripheral blood was collected at initial diagnosis. Study-wide points: Forecasting of ophthalmopathy progression by the model achieved about 71% sensitivity and approximately 72% specificity.

Researchers classed hyperthyroidism as stable given no ophthalmopathy within 18 months of follow-up. Transcripts of RNA were the source for amplifying TCR beta CDR3 regions. HTBI-primed RT-PCR formed the first round, and a multiplex PCR formed the second. TCRdb itself ran the multiplex PCR reads through MiXCR, one entry per CDR3 protein. This table holds approximately 15,000 distinct CDR3 sequences, roughly 46% found once. The CDR3 sequence is 17 residues long. Germline V gene lookup returns CDR1 SGDLS and CDR2 YYNGEE. Trimming shortened V by 5 bases and J by 5 bases, and 25 bases separated the two germline ends. This clonotype was seen ten or more times. Its specificity is unknown.

The chain employs TRBV9 and TRBJ1-2; D may be TRBD1 (6 bases). The specimen was peripheral blood. This clonotype originated in a woman aged 40 to 50 with stable Graves' hyperthyroidism. DNA of the CDR3: TGTGCCAGCAGAGACTTAGACAGGTTGGAAGCGGGGTATGGCTACACCTTC. Translating it yields CASRDLDRLEAGYGYTF.